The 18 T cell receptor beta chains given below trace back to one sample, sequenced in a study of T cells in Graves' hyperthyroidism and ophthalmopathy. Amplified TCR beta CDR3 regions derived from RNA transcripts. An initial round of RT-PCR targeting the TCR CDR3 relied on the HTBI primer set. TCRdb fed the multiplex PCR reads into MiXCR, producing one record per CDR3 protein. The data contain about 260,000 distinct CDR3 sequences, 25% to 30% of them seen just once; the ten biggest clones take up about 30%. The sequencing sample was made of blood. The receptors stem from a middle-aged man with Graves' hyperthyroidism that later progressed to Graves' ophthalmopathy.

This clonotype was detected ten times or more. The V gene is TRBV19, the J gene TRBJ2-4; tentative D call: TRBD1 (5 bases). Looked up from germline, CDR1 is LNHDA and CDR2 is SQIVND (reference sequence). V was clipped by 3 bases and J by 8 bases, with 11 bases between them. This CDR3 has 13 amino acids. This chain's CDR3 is CASSMIRADIQYF. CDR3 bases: TGTGCCAGTAGTATGATCAGGGCGGACATTCAGTACTTC.

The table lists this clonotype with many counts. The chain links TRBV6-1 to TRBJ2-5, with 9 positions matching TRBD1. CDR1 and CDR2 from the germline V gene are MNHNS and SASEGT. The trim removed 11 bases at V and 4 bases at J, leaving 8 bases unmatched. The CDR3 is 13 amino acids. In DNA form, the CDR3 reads TGTGCCGTTCACAGGGGGCGAGGAGAGACCCAGTACTTC. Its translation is CAVHRGRGETQYF.

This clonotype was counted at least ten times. This CDR3 is CAWSVRAGLNQPQHF. The CDR3 DNA reads TGTGCCTGGAGTGTACGGGCAGGCCTCAATCAGCCCCAGCATTTT. This chain joins TRBV30 and TRBJ1-5; D is undetermined. V gave up 0 bases and J gave up 3 bases, with 12 bases separating them. CDR1 is GTSNPN and CDR2 is SVGIG in the germline V gene (reference sequence). This CDR3 spans 15 amino acids.

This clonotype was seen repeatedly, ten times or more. CDR3 sequence reads: CASSTNGREQYF. The CDR3 DNA sequence: TGTGCCAGCAGCACCAACGGGCGGGAGCAGTACTTC. The V call is TRBV11-1, the J call TRBJ2-7; D remains unclear. CDR3 size: 12 residues. V dropped 5 bases and J dropped 7 bases, with 12 bases sitting between them. Germline values: CDR1 SGHAT, CDR2 FQDESV (reference sequence).

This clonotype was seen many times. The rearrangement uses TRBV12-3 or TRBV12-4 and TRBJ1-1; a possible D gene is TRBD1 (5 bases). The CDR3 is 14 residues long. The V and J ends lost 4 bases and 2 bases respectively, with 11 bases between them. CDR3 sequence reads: CASSSPGTNTEAFF. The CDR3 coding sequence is TGTGCCAGCAGTTCACCCGGGACCAACACTGAAGCTTTCTTT.

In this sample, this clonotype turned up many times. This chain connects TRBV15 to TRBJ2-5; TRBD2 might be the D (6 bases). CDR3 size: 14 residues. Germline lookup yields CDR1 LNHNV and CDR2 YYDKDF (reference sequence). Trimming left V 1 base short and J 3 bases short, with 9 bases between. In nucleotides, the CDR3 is TGTGCCACCAGCAGAGTGGAGGGTGAAGAGACCCAGTACTTC. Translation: CATSRVEGEETQYF.

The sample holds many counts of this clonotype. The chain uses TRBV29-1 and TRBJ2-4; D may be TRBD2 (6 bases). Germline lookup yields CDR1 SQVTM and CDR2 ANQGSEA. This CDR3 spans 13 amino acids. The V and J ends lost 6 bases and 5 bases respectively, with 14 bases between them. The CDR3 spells CSVPLEGQNIQYF. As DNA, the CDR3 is TGCAGCGTCCCCCTGGAGGGGCAAAACATTCAGTACTTC.

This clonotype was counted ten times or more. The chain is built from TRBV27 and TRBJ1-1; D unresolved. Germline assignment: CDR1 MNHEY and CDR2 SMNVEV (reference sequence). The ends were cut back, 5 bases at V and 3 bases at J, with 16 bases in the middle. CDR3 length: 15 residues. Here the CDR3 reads CASSAQGYFDTEAFF. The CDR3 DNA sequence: TGTGCCAGCAGTGCGCAAGGGTATTTTGACACTGAAGCTTTCTTT.

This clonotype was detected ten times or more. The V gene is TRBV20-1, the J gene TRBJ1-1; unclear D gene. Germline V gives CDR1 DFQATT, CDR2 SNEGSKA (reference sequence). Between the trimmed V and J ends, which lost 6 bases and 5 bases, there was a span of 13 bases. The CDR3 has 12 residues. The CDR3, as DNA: TGCAGTGCCAGAAGCTTGAGAACTGAAGCTTTCTTT. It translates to CSARSLRTEAFF.

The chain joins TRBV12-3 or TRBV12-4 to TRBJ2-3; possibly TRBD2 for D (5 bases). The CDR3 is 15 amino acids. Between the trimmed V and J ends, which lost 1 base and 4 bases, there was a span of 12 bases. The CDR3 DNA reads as TGTGCCAGCAGTTTAGGTGAGGGTTTAGCAGATACGCAGTATTTT. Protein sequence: CASSLGEGLADTQYF.

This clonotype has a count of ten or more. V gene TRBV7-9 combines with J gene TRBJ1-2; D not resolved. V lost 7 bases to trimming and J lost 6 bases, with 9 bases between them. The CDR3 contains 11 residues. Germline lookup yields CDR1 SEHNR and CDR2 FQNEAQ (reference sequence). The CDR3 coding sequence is TGTGCCAGCACCGGCTACGATGGCTACACCTTC. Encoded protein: CASTGYDGYTF.

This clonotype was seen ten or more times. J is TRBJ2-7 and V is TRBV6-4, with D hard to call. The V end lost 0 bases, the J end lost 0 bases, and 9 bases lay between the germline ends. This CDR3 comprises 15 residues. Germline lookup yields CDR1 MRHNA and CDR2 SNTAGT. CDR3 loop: CASSDSLVSSYEQYF. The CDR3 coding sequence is TGTGCCAGCAGTGACTCACTTGTCAGCTCCTACGAGCAGTACTTC.

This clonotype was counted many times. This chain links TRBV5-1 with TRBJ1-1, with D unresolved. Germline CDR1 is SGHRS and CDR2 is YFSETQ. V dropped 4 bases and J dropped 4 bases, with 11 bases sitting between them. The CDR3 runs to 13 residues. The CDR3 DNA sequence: TGCGCCAGCAGCCTGTCCTTGAGCACTGAAGCTTTCTTT. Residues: CASSLSLSTEAFF.

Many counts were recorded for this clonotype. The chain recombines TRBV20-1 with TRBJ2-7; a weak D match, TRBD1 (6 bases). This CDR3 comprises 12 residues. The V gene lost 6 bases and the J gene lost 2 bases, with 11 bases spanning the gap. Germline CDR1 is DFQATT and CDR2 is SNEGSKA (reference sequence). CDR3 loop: CSAIKGAYEQYF. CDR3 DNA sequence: TGCAGTGCCATAAAGGGGGCCTACGAGCAGTACTTC.

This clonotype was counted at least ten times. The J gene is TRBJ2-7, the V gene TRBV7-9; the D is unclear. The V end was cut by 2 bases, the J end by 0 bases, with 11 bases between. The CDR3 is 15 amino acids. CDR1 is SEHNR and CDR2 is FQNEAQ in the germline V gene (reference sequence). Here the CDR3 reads CASSLLTPGSYEQYF. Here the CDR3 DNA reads TGTGCCAGCAGCTTACTAACGCCGGGCTCCTACGAGCAGTACTTC. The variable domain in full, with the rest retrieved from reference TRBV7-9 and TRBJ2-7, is DTGVSQNPRHKITKRGQNVTFRCDPISEHNRLYWYRQTLGQGPEFLTYFQNEAQLEKSRLLSDRFSAERPKGSFSTLEIQRTEQGDSAMYLCASSLLTPGSYEQYFGPGTRLTVT.

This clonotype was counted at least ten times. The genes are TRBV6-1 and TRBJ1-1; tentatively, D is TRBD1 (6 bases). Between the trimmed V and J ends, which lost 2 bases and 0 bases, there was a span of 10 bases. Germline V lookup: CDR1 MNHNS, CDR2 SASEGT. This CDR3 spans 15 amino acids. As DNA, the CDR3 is TGTGCCAGCAGTGAAAGTGGACAGATGAACACTGAAGCTTTCTTT. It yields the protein CASSESGQMNTEAFF.

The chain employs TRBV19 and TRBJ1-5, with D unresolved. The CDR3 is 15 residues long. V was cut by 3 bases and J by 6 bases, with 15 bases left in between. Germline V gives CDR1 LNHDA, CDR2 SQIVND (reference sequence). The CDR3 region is CASSIGRANGQPQHF. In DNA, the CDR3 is TGTGCCAGTAGTATCGGTCGAGCTAATGGTCAGCCCCAGCATTTT.

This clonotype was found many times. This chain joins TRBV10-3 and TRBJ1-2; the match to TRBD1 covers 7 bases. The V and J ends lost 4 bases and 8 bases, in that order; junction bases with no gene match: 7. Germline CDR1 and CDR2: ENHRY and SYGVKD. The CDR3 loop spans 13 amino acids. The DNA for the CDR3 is TGTGCCATCAGTGCGGGGGACAGAAGAGGCTACACCTTC. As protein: CAISAGDRRGYTF.